A selection of T cell receptor beta chains follows, all from one sample in a study of T cells expressing NK-cell markers. TCRdb re-called the 5' RACE reads and shows each CDR3 protein once, DNA omitted. Its table records about 150,000 distinct CDR3 sequences. The sample comprised blood T cells: a sorted CD56 or NKG2C T cell subset, CD4+ or CD8+ T cells, or bulk PBMC T cells (not recorded which). Receptors originate from a man between 18 and 29 years old in good health. Each CDR3 is given with its conserved first and last residue.

j_gene,v_gene,len,CDR3aa
TRBJ2-2,TRBV6-2/TRBV6-3,13,CASSQGRVGELFF
TRBJ1-6,TRBV7-6,14,CASSLTGSGEPLHF
TRBJ1-5,TRBV28,14,CASSSRTGDQPQHF
TRBJ2-2,TRBV6-2/TRBV6-3,14,CASSPGPEGGELFF
TRBJ2-7,TRBV7-2,15,CASSFSLDSSYEQYF
TRBJ2-5,TRBV4-1,12,CASSSVQETQYF
TRBJ2-3,TRBV20-1,14,CSARRTGDADTQYF
TRBJ2-1,TRBV5-5,14,CASSLGLRLNEQFF
TRBJ2-7,TRBV30,14,CAWSVAGAPYEQYF
TRBJ1-2,TRBV5-6,13,CASSWDRANGYTF
TRBJ1-3,TRBV5-4,12,CASRSPGNTIYF
TRBJ2-3,TRBV5-1,19,CASSPLVAGGSTSTDTQYF
TRBJ2-7,TRBV28,14,CASSKVAGWYEQYF
TRBJ2-1,TRBV7-2,16,CASSHGTGHVRGEQFF
TRBJ1-5,TRBV7-9,15,CASSSPGEDNQPQHF
TRBJ2-1,TRBV2,16,CASIGASGRSFNEQFF
TRBJ2-5,TRBV5-5,15,CASSWGTQGQETQYF
TRBJ2-3,TRBV12-3/TRBV12-4,14,CASSPNDSTDTQYF
TRBJ2-7,TRBV5-1,15,CASKERHPSSYEQYF
TRBJ1-2,TRBV29-1,13,CSVGQETNYGYTF
TRBJ2-3,TRBV2,16,CASSGDRVALTDTQYF
TRBJ2-3,TRBV12-3/TRBV12-4,16,CASSFWLAGGPDTQYF
TRBJ2-1,TRBV24-1,13,CATSETQGREQFF
TRBJ2-7,TRBV29-1,15,CSALQGFIGTSEQYF
TRBJ1-5,TRBV7-9,12,CASSSLNQPQHF
TRBJ2-1,TRBV20-1,15,CSAAPGTVNYNEQFF